This is a list of T cell receptor beta chains from one sample in a study of blood T cell repertoires in COVID-19. Produced via immunoSEQ multiplex PCR; TCRdb's table is partial and in-frame only. Of over 200,000 clones detected, 88% appear once; the ten largest clones hold approximately 0.7%. The sample consisted of peripheral blood. Every receptor here comes from a human donor in a cohort sampled during active COVID-19. CDR3s include the opening cysteine and the closing phenylalanine or tryptophan. Fields, in order: clone size, V gene, D gene, CDR3 protein. A D gene is named only where the DNA matches it firmly. Expanded clones get a size class; other rows say once, few or many, or leave the size out.

>-|TRBV7-2|-
CASSATQAYTEAFF
>few|TRBV19|-
CASMARETAGYTF
>-|TRBV7-8|-
CASSGRQATNEKLFF
>-|TRBV27|-
CASTSGLLNEKLFF
>-|TRBV5-1|TRBD1
CASRSRDRVSYEQYF
>-|TRBV7-8|TRBD2
CASSLRGGGRDLETQYF
>-|TRBV9|TRBD1
CASSVAVDRDGSSGSGANVLTF
>-|TRBV5-8|-
CASSLPWTARNYGYTF
>-|TRBV6-5|-
CASRTAAKYGYTF
>-|TRBV3-1/TRBV3-2|-
CASSQERFDGPDTQYF
>-|TRBV19|TRBD1
CASSISTGTGMGQPQHF
>once|TRBV4-3|TRBD1
CASSPIGTGIYGYTF
>once|TRBV10-3|TRBD1
CAIRDLTGVTGELFF
>-|TRBV5-1|TRBD2
CASMTSGYTSDEQFF
>-|TRBV19|TRBD1
CASSPGQVYEQYF
>-|TRBV12-2|-
CASRLATPQGSSYEQYF
>-|TRBV7-9|-
CASFASGDTEAFF
>-|TRBV7-2|-
CASFNGPTNTEAFF
>-|TRBV24-1|-
CATSDLRGGYTF
>-|TRBV10-1|-
CASTLGQRTNEQFF